The clone carrying this T cell receptor beta chain is medium-sized. What it binds is not known. These data originate in a study of sequential checkpoint blockade in melanoma. The wider study: Randomization was 1:1 between first-line nivolumab→ipilimumab and ipilimumab→nivolumab. After nivolumab or ipilimumab alone, about two dozen patients had week-13 rebiopsies. TCRβ was sequenced from DNA of about 96 pretreatment tumors. General study results and limits: Mutational load did not correlate with tumor T-cell fraction or clonality.

Here immunoSEQ multiplex PCR was the method, and the copy in TCRdb shows in-frame clones only, minus some. The table lists under 4,500 clones, over 20% of them singletons. The CDR3 consists of 15 residues. V lost 0 bases and J lost 0, with 7 bases in between. Germline CDR1 is MGHRA and CDR2 is YSYEKL. Documented treatment: randomized to nivolumab then ipilimumab (arm A) or the reverse (arm B). The gene calls are TRBV4-1 and TRBJ2-3, with no clear D. Sample: tumor tissue (inferred from file names), taken from a patient given nivolumab and ipilimumab in sequence. The sequence was collected from a human donor with melanoma. The CDR3 protein is CASSQEGQSTDTQYF. The CDR3 DNA is TGCGCCAGCAGCCAAGAGGGTCAGAGCACAGATACGCAGTATTTT.